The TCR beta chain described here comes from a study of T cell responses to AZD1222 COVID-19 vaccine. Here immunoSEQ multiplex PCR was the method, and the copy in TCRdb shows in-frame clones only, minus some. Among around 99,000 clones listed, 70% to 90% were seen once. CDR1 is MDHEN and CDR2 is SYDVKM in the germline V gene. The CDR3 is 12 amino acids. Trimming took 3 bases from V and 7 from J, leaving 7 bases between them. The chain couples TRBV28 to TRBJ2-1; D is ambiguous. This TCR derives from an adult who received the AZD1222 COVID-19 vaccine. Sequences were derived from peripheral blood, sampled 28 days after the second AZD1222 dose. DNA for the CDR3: TGTGCCAGCAGTTTCTCCGAGAATGAGCAGTTCTTC. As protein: CASSFSENEQFF.